The clone carrying this TCR beta chain was seen only a few times. The antigen is unknown. Whole blood, 2.5 ml, came from adult healthy volunteers. An oligonucleotide containing a UMI was ligated to the 3' end of TCR cDNA. Unsorted total RNA, roughly 1 to 1,100 ng, was DNase treated before reverse transcription. From germline, CDR1 is DFQATT and CDR2 SNEGSKA (reference sequence). The ends were cut back, 3 bases at V and 1 base at J, with 5 bases in the middle. CDR3 size: 12 residues. Alpha and beta constant region primers primed reverse transcription for blood and skin samples. Ligated cDNA underwent four rounds of PCR with nested alpha and beta constant region primers and SP2. TCRdb re-called the 5' RACE reads through MiXCR, storing one row per CDR3 protein. Altogether approximately 27,000 distinct CDR3 sequences are present, under 25% being singletons, with the ten largest covering approximately 1.8%.

This sample is part of a study of naive and memory T cell subsets. Study-level results: Potentially, T cell activation and differentiation skew this RNA-based measurement.

This clonotype was obtained from a female donor in good health. The chain joins TRBV20-1 to TRBJ2-3, with D possibly being TRBD2 (5 bases). The CDR3 reads CSASGGTDTQYF. The CDR3 nucleotides read TGCAGTGCTAGCGGGGGCACAGATACGCAGTATTTT.